The 22 T cell receptor beta chains presented below share a single source sample, sequenced in a study of T cell changes during pregnancy in multiple sclerosis. Assay used: immunoSEQ multiplex PCR; TCRdb lists only in-frame clones, some missing. The sample has some 100,000 clones; around 93% are singletons. This material consisted of peripheral blood, taken before pregnancy. These receptor sequences come from a female donor with multiple sclerosis, enrolled in a pregnancy study.

The rearrangement uses TRBV10-3 and TRBJ2-7, with 7 bases identical to TRBD1. The junction had 7 bases not matched to a gene; V was cut back by 11 bases and J by 0 bases. This CDR3 is built from 13 residues. Germline assignment: CDR1 ENHRY and CDR2 SYGVKD. The CDR3 DNA reads as TGTGCCGGGGATGGACAGGACTCCTACGAGCAGTACTTC. Amino acid sequence: CAGDGQDSYEQYF.

The chain employs TRBV5-4 and TRBJ1-1, with D possibly matching TRBD1 (6 bases). This CDR3 has 14 amino acids. Germline-derived CDR1 and CDR2 are SGHNT and YYREEE (reference sequence). Between the trimmed V and J ends, which lost 5 bases and 5 bases, there was a span of 16 bases. The CDR3 DNA sequence: TGTGCCAGCAGAAGACAGGCCTCGAGGACTGAAGCTTTCTTT. Residues: CASRRQASRTEAFF.

The chain recombines TRBV5-8 with TRBJ2-1, with D hard to call. The V end was cut by 0 bases, the J end by 4 bases, with 8 bases between. The CDR3 covers 14 residues. In germline, CDR1 is SGHTS, CDR2 YDEGEE. CDR3 nucleotides: TGTGCCAGCAGCTTGGAGGCAGGATACAATGAGCAGTTCTTC. This translates into CASSLEAGYNEQFF.

V and J are TRBV19 and TRBJ2-3, with 7 bases that match TRBD2. Per germline, CDR1 LNHDA and CDR2 SQIVND (reference sequence). The CDR3 sequence is 14 residues long. V gave up 3 bases and J gave up 5 bases; unmatched junction bases: 5. Written as DNA, the CDR3 is TGTGCCAGTAGTATGGCGGGAGCCAAAGATACGCAGTATTTT. Translation gives CASSMAGAKDTQYF.

This chain uses TRBV7-6 with TRBJ2-5, with a possible D match to TRBD1 (7 bases). V lost 5 bases and J 6 bases, leaving 13 bases between the germline ends. Germline V gives CDR1 SGHVS, CDR2 FNYEAQ. This CDR3 region has 13 residues. Written as DNA, the CDR3 is TGTGCCAGCAGCCCGCGGGACAGTCAGACCCAGTACTTC. It encodes CASSPRDSQTQYF.

V and J are TRBV6-5 and TRBJ2-1; 14 positions match TRBD2. Germline CDR1 is MNHEY and CDR2 is SVGAGI. The CDR3 loop spans 16 amino acids. J was trimmed by 9 bases and V by 0 bases; bases with no gene match: 4. CDR3 nucleotides: TGTGCCAGCAGTTACTCGGGGGGACTAGCGGGAGCTGAGCAGTTCTTC. It translates to CASSYSGGLAGAEQFF.

This rearrangement joins TRBV27 to TRBJ1-2; 8 bases map to TRBD1. The germline V gene has CDR1 MNHEY and CDR2 SMNVEV (reference sequence). This CDR3 is 16 amino acids long. V gave up 5 bases and J gave up 3 bases; unmatched junction bases: 11. The CDR3 here is CASSRRQGQGYYGYTF. In DNA, the CDR3 is TGTGCCAGCAGTCGAAGACAGGGGCAGGGCTACTATGGCTACACCTTC.

The chain links TRBV25-1 to TRBJ1-2, with D perhaps matching TRBD1 (5 bases). Per the germline V gene, CDR1 is MGHDK and CDR2 is SYGVNS. The CDR3 spans 12 residues. The V and J ends lost 6 bases and 6 bases respectively, with 11 bases between them. CDR3 bases: TGTGCCAGCAGCCAGTGGGGCCATGGCTACACCTTC. Translating it yields CASSQWGHGYTF.

The rearrangement joins TRBV6-5 to TRBJ2-2; the match to TRBD2 covers 9 bases. CDR1 is MNHEY, CDR2 SVGAGI, per germline. V lost 4 bases, J lost 7 bases, and 10 bases stayed unmatched. The CDR3 has 16 amino acids. CDR3 bases: TGTGCCAGCAGTTCCGCGGGAGGGCCTAAAATCGGGGAGCTGTTTTTT. Amino acids: CASSSAGGPKIGELFF.

This clone was recorded once. The J gene is TRBJ2-2, the V gene TRBV13, with TRBD1 matching over 9 bases. V shed 3 bases, J shed 7 bases, and the junction held 15 bases outside the gene matches. CDR3 length equals 18 residues. Per germline, CDR1 PRHDT and CDR2 FYEKMQ (reference sequence). The CDR3 DNA reads TGTGCCAGCAGCTTCCACACAGGGGGCGTCTCTGTTATCGGGGAGCTGTTTTTT. Amino acid sequence: CASSFHTGGVSVIGELFF. Full variable domain (remainder filled in from reference TRBV13 and TRBJ2-2): AAGVIQSPRHLIKEKRETATLKCYPIPRHDTVYWYQQGPGQDPQFLISFYEKMQSDKGSIPDRFSAQQFSDYHSELNMSSLELGDSALYFCASSFHTGGVSVIGELFFGEGSRLTVL.

The V gene is TRBV11-2, the J gene TRBJ1-5; TRBD1 matches at 11 bases. This CDR3 is 15 amino acids long. V shed 5 bases and J 4 bases; nucleotides not matched to a gene: 4. The V gene's germline CDR1 is SGHAT and CDR2 FQNNGV. CDR3 DNA: TGTGCCAGCAGCCAGGACAGGGGGCCGAATCAGCCCCAGCATTTT. This sequence encodes CASSQDRGPNQPQHF.

This clone occurred once. This chain joins TRBV7-2 and TRBJ1-1; no reliable D call. The germline V and J ends were trimmed by 1 base and 6 bases, with 15 bases remaining between them. In germline, CDR1 is SGHTA, CDR2 FQGNSA. The CDR3 loop spans 15 amino acids. The CDR3 protein is CASSLGTHWASEAFF. In DNA, the CDR3 is TGTGCCAGCAGCTTAGGTACTCATTGGGCATCTGAAGCTTTCTTT.

V gene TRBV28 combines with J gene TRBJ1-5; D perhaps matches TRBD1 (5 bases). The CDR3 spans 13 residues. Germline V gives CDR1 MDHEN, CDR2 SYDVKM. With 8 bases removed from V and 3 bases from J, the gap between germline ends came to 11 bases. CDR3 bases: TGTGCCAGCCGTAACAGGAACAATCAGCCCCAGCATTTT. It translates to CASRNRNNQPQHF.

The chain is built from TRBV28 and TRBJ2-5; D may be TRBD2 (6 bases). The germline gives CDR1 MDHEN, CDR2 SYDVKM. The V and J ends lost 7 bases and 7 bases respectively, with 16 bases between them. This CDR3 is built from 13 residues. The CDR3 here is CASKGGVALTQYF. The CDR3 region has the DNA TGTGCCAGCAAGGGCGGGGTGGCTCTGACCCAGTACTTC.

There are a few counts of this clone. The chain uses TRBV9 and TRBJ1-3; the D is unclear. V lost 0 bases and J 1 base, leaving 5 bases between the germline ends. Germline V gene lookup returns CDR1 SGDLS and CDR2 YYNGEE. The CDR3 runs 14 residues. CDR3 protein: CASSVGQSGNTIYF. DNA of the CDR3: TGTGCCAGCAGCGTAGGGCAGTCTGGAAACACCATATATTTT.

The chain joins TRBV28 to TRBJ2-7, with TRBD1 as a possible D gene (6 bases). Per germline, CDR1 MDHEN and CDR2 SYDVKM. This CDR3 contains 13 residues. Trimming left V 7 bases short and J 1 base short, with 11 bases between. The CDR3 nucleotides read TGTGCCAGCACCCGGACAGCGTCCTACGAGCAGTACTTC. As protein: CASTRTASYEQYF.

This clone was seen more than once but under ten times. The V gene is TRBV2, the J gene TRBJ1-1, with D possibly being TRBD1 (5 bases). Germline V gives CDR1 SNHLY, CDR2 FYNNEI. This CDR3 is 14 amino acids long. The V gene lost 6 bases and the J gene lost 1 base, with 12 bases spanning the gap. Here the CDR3 DNA reads TGTGCCAGCAGGCACGGAGGGGAGAACACTGAAGCTTTCTTT. Translation: CASRHGGENTEAFF.

The gene calls are TRBV2 and TRBJ2-1; possible D gene TRBD1, 6 bases. Deletions cut 6 bases from V and 9 bases from J, with 15 bases between. The length of the CDR3 is 13 residues. The V gene's germline CDR1 is SNHLY and CDR2 FYNNEI. The CDR3 DNA follows: TGTGCCAGCAGCGGCGCGTCAGGGGTTGAGCAGTTCTTC. It translates to CASSGASGVEQFF.

The chain has TRBV9 and TRBJ1-2; D ambiguous. The V end lost 0 bases, the J end lost 1 base, and 10 bases lay between the germline ends. There are 15 residues in the CDR3. Germline V gene data show CDR1 as SGDLS and CDR2 as YYNGEE. Here the CDR3 reads CASSVGPDVNYGYTF. Here the CDR3 DNA reads TGTGCCAGCAGCGTAGGGCCCGATGTTAACTATGGCTACACCTTC. Drawing the rest from reference TRBV9 and TRBJ1-2, the complete variable domain is DSGVTQTPKHLITATGQRVTLRCSPRSGDLSVYWYQQSLDQGLQFLIQYYNGEERAKGNILERFSAQQFPDLHSELNLSSLELGDSALYFCASSVGPDVNYGYTFGSGTRLTVV.

The rearrangement links TRBV5-1 to TRBJ1-4, with 8 bases aligning to TRBD1. J was trimmed by 5 bases and V by 0 bases; bases with no gene match: 6. The germline V gene has CDR1 SGHRS and CDR2 YFSETQ. The CDR3 has 16 residues. CDR3 sequence: CASSLEGGQVNEKLFF. In DNA form, the CDR3 reads TGCGCCAGCAGCTTGGAGGGGGGACAGGTGAATGAAAAACTGTTTTTT.

The chain has TRBV7-3 and TRBJ2-7, with TRBD2 matching over 9 bases. CDR3 size: 15 residues. Per the germline V gene, CDR1 is SGHTA and CDR2 is FQGTGA. V lost 5 bases and J lost 3; bases outside the gene matches: 8. The DNA for the CDR3 is TGTGCCAGCAGCCCGATCCGACTAGCGGTCTACGAGCAGTACTTC. Translating gives CASSPIRLAVYEQYF.

This chain joins TRBV6-4 and TRBJ1-2; 8 nucleotides match TRBD1. V dropped 0 bases and J dropped 6; count of bases not matched to a gene: 3. The germline V gene encodes CDR1 MRHNA and CDR2 SNTAGT. The CDR3 loop spans 14 amino acids. The CDR3 sequence: CASSDSPGGHGYTF. The CDR3 bases are TGTGCCAGCAGTGACTCTCCAGGGGGCCATGGCTACACCTTC.